This T cell receptor beta chain was documented in a study of cytomegalovirus exposure and HLA in healthy donors. Concerning this clone: Its antigen is currently unknown.

General observations from the study: One later analysis reportedly identified an Asian-associated ancestry cluster that showed fewer N-insertions than the roughly 700-donor mean.

The V gene lost 4 bases and the J gene lost 4 bases, with 14 bases spanning the gap. CDR3 size: 14 residues. The germline CDR1 and CDR2 sequences are SGDLS and YYNGEE. The PCR ran on 60 Vbeta and 13 Jbeta primers. Sequencing used immunoSEQ multiplex PCR; TCRdb keeps in-frame clones, though not all of them. This table holds 120,000 or so clones, 75% to 80% found once. The sequenced sample was PBMCs. V and J are TRBV9 and TRBJ2-5; a possible D gene is TRBD2 (7 bases). This TCR derives from a woman aged 35 to 49 in good health and CMV-seronegative. DNA of the CDR3: TGTGCCAGCAGCCCCGGGGGAGGGGGAGAGACCCAGTACTTC. It is translated as CASSPGGGGETQYF.